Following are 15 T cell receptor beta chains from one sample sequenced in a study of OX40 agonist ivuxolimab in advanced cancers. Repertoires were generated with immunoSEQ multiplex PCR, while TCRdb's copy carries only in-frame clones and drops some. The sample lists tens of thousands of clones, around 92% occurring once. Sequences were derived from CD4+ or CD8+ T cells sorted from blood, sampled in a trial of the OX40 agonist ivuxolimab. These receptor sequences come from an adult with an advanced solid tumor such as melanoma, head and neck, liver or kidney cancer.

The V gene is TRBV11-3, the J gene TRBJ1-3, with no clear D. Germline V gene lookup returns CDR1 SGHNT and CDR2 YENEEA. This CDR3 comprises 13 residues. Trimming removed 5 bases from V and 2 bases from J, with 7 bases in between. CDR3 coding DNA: TGTGCCAGCAGCCCCTCGACTGGAAACACCATATATTTT. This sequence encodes CASSPSTGNTIYF. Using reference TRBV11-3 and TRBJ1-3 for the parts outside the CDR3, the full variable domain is EAGVVQSPRYKIIEKKQPVAFWCNPISGHNTLYWYLQNLGQGPELLIRYENEEAVDDSQLPKDRFSAERLKGVDSTLKIQPAELGDSAVYLCASSPSTGNTIYFGEGSWLTVV.

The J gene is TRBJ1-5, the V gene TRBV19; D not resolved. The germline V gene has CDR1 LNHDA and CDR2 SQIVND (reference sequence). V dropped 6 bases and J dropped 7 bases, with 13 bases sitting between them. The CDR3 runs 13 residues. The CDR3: CASSHGLRQPQHF. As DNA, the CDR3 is TGTGCCAGTAGCCATGGCCTTCGACAGCCCCAGCATTTT.

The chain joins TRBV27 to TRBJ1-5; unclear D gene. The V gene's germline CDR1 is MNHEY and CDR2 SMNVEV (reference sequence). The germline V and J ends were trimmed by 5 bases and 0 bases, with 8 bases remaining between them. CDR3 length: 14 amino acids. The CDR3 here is CASSPAVSNQPQHF. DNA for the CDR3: TGTGCCAGCAGTCCGGCGGTTAGCAATCAGCCCCAGCATTTT.

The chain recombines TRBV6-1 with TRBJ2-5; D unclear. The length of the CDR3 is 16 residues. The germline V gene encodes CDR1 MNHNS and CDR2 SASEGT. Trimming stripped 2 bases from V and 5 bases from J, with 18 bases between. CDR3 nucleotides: TGTGCCAGCAGTGAATTTGGGTCTTTATCCTGGGAGACCCAGTACTTC. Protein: CASSEFGSLSWETQYF.

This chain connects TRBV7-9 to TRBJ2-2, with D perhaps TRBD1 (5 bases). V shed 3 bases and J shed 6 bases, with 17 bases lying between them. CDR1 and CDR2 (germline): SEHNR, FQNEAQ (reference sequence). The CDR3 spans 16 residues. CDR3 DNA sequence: TGTGCCAGCAGCTTTTCTGCAGGGCTTTATTCCGGGGAGCTGTTTTTT. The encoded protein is CASSFSAGLYSGELFF.

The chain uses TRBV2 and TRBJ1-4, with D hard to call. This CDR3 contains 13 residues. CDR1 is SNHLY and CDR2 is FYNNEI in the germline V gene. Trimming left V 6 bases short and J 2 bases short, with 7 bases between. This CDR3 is CASSGRTNEKLFF. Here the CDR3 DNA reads TGTGCCAGCAGCGGCAGGACTAATGAAAAACTGTTTTTT.

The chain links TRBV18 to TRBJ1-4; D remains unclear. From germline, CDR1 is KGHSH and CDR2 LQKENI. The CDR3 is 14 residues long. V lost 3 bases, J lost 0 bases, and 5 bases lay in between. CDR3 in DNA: TGTGCCAGCTCACCTACCTCAACTAATGAAAAACTGTTTTTT. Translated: CASSPTSTNEKLFF. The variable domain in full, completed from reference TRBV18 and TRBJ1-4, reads NAGVMQNPRHLVRRRGQEARLRCSPMKGHSHVYWYRQLPEEGLKFMVYLQKENIIDESGMPKERFSAEFPKEGPSILRIQQVVRGDSAAYFCASSPTSTNEKLFFGSGTQLSVL.

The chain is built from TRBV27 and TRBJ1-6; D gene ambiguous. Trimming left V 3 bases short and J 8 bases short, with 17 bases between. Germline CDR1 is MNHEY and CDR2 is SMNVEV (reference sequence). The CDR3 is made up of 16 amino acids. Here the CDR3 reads CASSLNSDAPHSPLHF. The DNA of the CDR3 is TGTGCCAGCAGTTTGAACTCCGATGCCCCACATTCACCCCTCCACTTT.

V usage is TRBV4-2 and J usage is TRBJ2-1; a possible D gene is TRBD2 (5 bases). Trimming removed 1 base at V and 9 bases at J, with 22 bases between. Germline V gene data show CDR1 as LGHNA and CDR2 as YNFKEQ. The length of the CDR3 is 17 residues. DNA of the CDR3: TGTGCCAGCAGCCAAGTGGCCAAGCCCGAGGGCATCGGTGAGCAGTTCTTC. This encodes CASSQVAKPEGIGEQFF.

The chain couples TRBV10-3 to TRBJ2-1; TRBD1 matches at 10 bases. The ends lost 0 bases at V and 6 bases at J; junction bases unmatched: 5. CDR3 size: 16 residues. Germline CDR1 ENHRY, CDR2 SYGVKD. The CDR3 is CAISESRQGAPNEQFF. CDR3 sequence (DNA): TGTGCCATCAGTGAGTCCCGACAGGGGGCCCCCAATGAGCAGTTCTTC.

CDR3: CASSPQPGDTQYF. Written as DNA, the CDR3 is TGTGCCAGCAGCCCGCAACCAGGAGATACGCAGTATTTT. The chain combines TRBV9 with TRBJ2-3; D gene unclear. CDR1 is SGDLS and CDR2 is YYNGEE in the germline V gene. The CDR3 consists of 13 residues. The V end was cut by 4 bases, the J end by 5 bases, with 11 bases between.

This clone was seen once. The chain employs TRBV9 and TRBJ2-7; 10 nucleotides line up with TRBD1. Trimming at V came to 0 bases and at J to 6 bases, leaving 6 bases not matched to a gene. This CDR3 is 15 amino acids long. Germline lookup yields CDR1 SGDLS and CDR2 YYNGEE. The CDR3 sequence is CASSVGRQGAGEQYF. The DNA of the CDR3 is TGTGCCAGCAGCGTAGGGAGACAGGGGGCAGGCGAGCAGTACTTC.

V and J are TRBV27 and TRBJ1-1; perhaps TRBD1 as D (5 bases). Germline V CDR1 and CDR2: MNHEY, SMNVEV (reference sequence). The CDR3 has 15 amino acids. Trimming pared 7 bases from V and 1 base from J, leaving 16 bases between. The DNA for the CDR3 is TGTGCCAGCACCATAGAACAGGAATCGAACACTGAAGCTTTCTTT. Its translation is CASTIEQESNTEAFF.

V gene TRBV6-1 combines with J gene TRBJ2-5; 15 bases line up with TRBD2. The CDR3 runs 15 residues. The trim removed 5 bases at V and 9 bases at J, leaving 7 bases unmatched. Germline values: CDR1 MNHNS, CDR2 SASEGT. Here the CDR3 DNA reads TGTGCCAGCAGTAGCCCCGGGACTAGCGGGAGGTCCCAGTACTTC. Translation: CASSSPGTSGRSQYF.

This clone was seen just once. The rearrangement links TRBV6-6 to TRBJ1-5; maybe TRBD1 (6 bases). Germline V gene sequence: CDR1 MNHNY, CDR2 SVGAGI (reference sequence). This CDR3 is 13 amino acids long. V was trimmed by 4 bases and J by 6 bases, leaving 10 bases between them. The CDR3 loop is CASSSGGGQPQHF. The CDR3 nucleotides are TGTGCCAGCAGTTCTGGGGGCGGTCAGCCCCAGCATTTT.